This note documents a single TCR beta chain sequence. This record comes from a study of blood T cell repertoires in COVID-19. Study-level information: Sources were T cells, B-cell-depleted T cells, or PBMCs; the material itself was cDNA or gDNA.

Original analysis: Estimates of nucleated cell counts were drawn from the amplification of reference gene primers. Assay used: immunoSEQ multiplex PCR; TCRdb lists only in-frame clones, some missing. V, J and clone size were drawn from that table, and D and trimming were deduced from the DNA. The table lists around 91,000 clones, around 85% of them singletons. Specimen: peripheral blood. This clonotype originated in a man aged 80 or over with acute or convalescent COVID-19.

CDR3 sequence (DNA): TGTGCCAGCAGGGTCCAGGGGGGAGCCTATGGCTACACCTTC. It yields the protein CASRVQGGAYGYTF. The rearrangement links TRBV28 to TRBJ1-2, with 7 bases lining up with TRBD1. The CDR3 runs to 14 residues. J gave up 4 bases and V 6 bases, and 8 bases lay outside the gene matches. CDR1 and CDR2 (germline): MDHEN, SYDVKM.